This record looks at one T cell receptor (beta chain) sequence and its context. Its antigen is not identified. The sample contains more than one DNA sequence encoding this CDR3. The authors extracted RNA and reverse transcribed it into cDNA as the sequencing template. Libraries were prepared by immunoSEQ multiplex PCR; TCRdb keeps only in-frame clonotypes and omits some of them. The repertoire includes 190,000 or so clones, about 60% of them detected once, and about 3.5% sits in the top ten. The data belong to a study of CD8+ T cells in alopecia areata. Trimming cost V 3 bases and J 5 bases; bases outside gene matches: 3. The germline CDR1 and CDR2 sequences are MNHEY and SMNVEV (reference sequence). The CDR3 is 13 amino acids. Regarding the study as a whole: Among the 100 top clones, expanded CD8+ clones, like scalp clonality, were significantly decreased by tofacitinib. Elevated clonality characterized lesional scalp relative to normal scalp, particularly in alopecia totalis/universalis.

Regarding treatment: oral pan-JAK inhibitor, 5-10 mg twice daily. PBMCs served as the source from which CD4+ and CD8+ T cells were sorted. The source is a human donor with alopecia areata. This chain links TRBV27 with TRBJ1-1; TRBD1 matches at 7 bases. The specimen was CD4+ T cells sorted from blood, collected at week 4, from a patient treated with tofacitinib. The CDR3 bases are TGTGCCAGCAGTTTCCCAGGGGGAACTGAAGCTTTCTTT. As protein: CASSFPGGTEAFF.